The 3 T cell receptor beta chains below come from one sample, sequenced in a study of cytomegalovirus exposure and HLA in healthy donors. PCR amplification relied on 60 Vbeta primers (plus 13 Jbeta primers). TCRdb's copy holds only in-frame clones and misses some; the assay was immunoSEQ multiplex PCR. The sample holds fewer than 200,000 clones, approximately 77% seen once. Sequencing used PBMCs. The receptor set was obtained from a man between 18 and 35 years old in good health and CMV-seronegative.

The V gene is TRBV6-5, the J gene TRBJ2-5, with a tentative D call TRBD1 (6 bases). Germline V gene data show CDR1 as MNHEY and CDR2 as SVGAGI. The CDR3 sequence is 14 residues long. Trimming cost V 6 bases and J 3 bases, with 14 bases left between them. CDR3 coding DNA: TGTGCCAGCAGCTCGGTCCGGGACAAAGAGACCCAGTACTTC. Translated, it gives CASSSVRDKETQYF.

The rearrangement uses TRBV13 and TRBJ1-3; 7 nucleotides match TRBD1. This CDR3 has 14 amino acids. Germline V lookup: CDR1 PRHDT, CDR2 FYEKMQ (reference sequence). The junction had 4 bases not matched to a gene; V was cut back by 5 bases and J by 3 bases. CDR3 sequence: CASSGGTVGNTIYF. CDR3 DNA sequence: TGTGCCAGCAGCGGAGGGACAGTTGGAAACACCATATATTTT.

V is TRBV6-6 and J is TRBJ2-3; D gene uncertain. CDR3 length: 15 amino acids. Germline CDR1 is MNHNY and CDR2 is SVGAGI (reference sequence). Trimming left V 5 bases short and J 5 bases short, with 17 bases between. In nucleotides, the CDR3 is TGTGCCAGCAGTCAGTCTAGGCTCCCTCTAGATACGCAGTATTTT. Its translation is CASSQSRLPLDTQYF.